A selection of T cell receptor beta chains follows, all from one sample in a study of early T cells in non-severe SARS-CoV-2 infection. TCRdb reprocessed the 5' RACE reads with MiXCR, giving one entry per CDR3 protein. The repertoire holds 65,000 to 90,000 distinct CDR3 sequences, with approximately 13% as singletons. The sequencing input was whole blood. These TCRs come from an adult who was a healthcare worker with PCR-confirmed SARS-CoV-2 infection or an uninfected control (not recorded which). The CDR3 runs from the conserved cysteine through the conserved F or W. D genes are given only for firm matches. Size tells how often a clone was seen (once, few, many) or the class of an expanded clone, and some rows leave it out.

v_call	clone_size	j_call	d_call	cdr3_aa	cdr3_nt
TRBV7-8	few	TRBJ1-1	NA	CASSLERGRNTEAFF	TGTGCCAGCAGCTTAGAGAGGGGACGGAACACTGAAGCTTTCTTT
TRBV6-5	NA	TRBJ1-1	NA	CASSSQTNTEAFF	TGTGCCAGCAGTTCTCAGACGAACACTGAAGCTTTCTTT
TRBV18	NA	TRBJ2-5	NA	CASSPLPTGVETQYF	TGTGCCAGCTCACCTCTGCCGACGGGTGTGGAGACCCAGTACTTC
TRBV11-2	few	TRBJ2-1	TRBD1	CASSYLGTGTFF	TGTGCCAGCAGCTATTTGGGGACAGGGACTTTCTTC
TRBV11-2	NA	TRBJ2-3	TRBD2	CASRRLAGLSTDTQYF	TGTGCCAGCAGAAGACTAGCGGGATTAAGCACAGATACGCAGTATTTT
TRBV7-8	many	TRBJ2-1	NA	CASSLRINEQFF	TGTGCCAGCAGCTTACGAATCAATGAGCAGTTCTTC
TRBV20-1	NA	TRBJ2-1	NA	CSVEAGTGHNEQFF	TGCAGTGTCGAGGCAGGGACCGGCCACAATGAGCAGTTCTTC
TRBV29-1	NA	TRBJ1-2	NA	CSVGPYGAEVGYTF	TGCAGCGTTGGACCCTATGGCGCGGAAGTTGGCTACACCTTC
TRBV24-1	few	TRBJ2-1	TRBD2	CATSELAGGQFAYNEQFF	TGTGCCACCAGTGAGCTAGCGGGAGGGCAATTCGCCTACAATGAGCAGTTCTTC
TRBV20-1	many	TRBJ2-1	TRBD2	CSASSGRASNEQFF	TGCAGTGCTAGTAGCGGGAGGGCCAGTAATGAGCAGTTCTTC
TRBV24-1	few	TRBJ2-1	TRBD1	CATSDLGGPYNEQFF	TGTGCCACCAGTGATTTAGGGGGCCCCTACAATGAGCAGTTCTTC
TRBV12-3/TRBV12-4	many	TRBJ2-1	TRBD2	CASSISGSVYNEQFF	TGTGCCAGCAGTATTAGCGGGAGCGTCTACAATGAGCAGTTCTTC
TRBV20-1	NA	TRBJ2-1	NA	CSARDLVARAYNEQFF	TGCAGTGCTAGAGATCTGGTGGCGAGGGCCTACAATGAGCAGTTCTTC
TRBV20-1	few	TRBJ2-5	NA	CSATGLPKLATQYF	TGCAGTGCTACGGGTCTCCCAAAACTGGCGACCCAGTACTTC
TRBV18	NA	TRBJ2-2	NA	CASSLAGHPTGELFF	TGTGCCAGCTCACTTGCGGGACACCCCACCGGGGAGCTGTTTTTT
TRBV5-1	NA	TRBJ2-3	NA	CASSLLGSTDTQYF	TGCGCCAGCAGCTTGCTAGGTAGCACAGATACGCAGTATTTT
TRBV20-1	NA	TRBJ1-4	TRBD1	CSALGTGANEKLFF	TGCAGTGCTCTAGGGACAGGGGCTAATGAAAAACTGTTTTTT
TRBV10-2	few	TRBJ2-2	TRBD1	CASSATGIDTGELFF	TGCGCCAGCAGTGCGACAGGGATAGACACCGGGGAGCTGTTTTTT
TRBV7-8	NA	TRBJ2-3	TRBD1	CASSFRDRVADTQYF	TGTGCCAGCAGCTTCCGGGACAGGGTCGCAGATACGCAGTATTTT
TRBV7-9	NA	TRBJ2-1	TRBD2	CVSSPRTSGSDEQFF	TGTGTCAGCAGCCCACGGACTAGCGGGAGTGATGAGCAGTTCTTC
TRBV10-3	few	TRBJ2-1	NA	CAISGGPEQFF	TGTGCCATCAGTGGCGGTCCTGAGCAGTTCTTC
TRBV5-4	many	TRBJ1-6	TRBD1	CASSERRQGYNSPLHF	TGTGCCAGCAGCGAGCGGAGACAGGGTTATAATTCACCCCTCCACTTT
TRBV7-2	few	TRBJ2-5	NA	CASRLGEETQYF	TGTGCCAGCAGGTTAGGGGAAGAGACCCAGTACTTC
TRBV6-2/TRBV6-3	many	TRBJ2-7	TRBD2	CASRVAGSEQYF	TGTGCCAGCAGAGTAGCGGGAAGCGAGCAGTACTTC
TRBV5-4	many	TRBJ2-1	TRBD2	CASSPLGLASGTRNEQFF	TGTGCCAGCAGCCCCCTAGGGTTGGCTAGCGGGACCCGCAATGAGCAGTTCTTC
TRBV7-3	NA	TRBJ1-3	NA	CASSLRDTIYF	TGTGCCAGCAGCTTAAGGGACACCATATATTTT
TRBV20-1	NA	TRBJ1-4	TRBD1	CSASWFGTAGEKLFF	TGCAGTGCTAGCTGGTTCGGGACAGCGGGGGAAAAACTGTTTTTT
TRBV19	NA	TRBJ1-2	TRBD1	CASSLDRGVGGYTF	TGTGCCAGTAGTCTCGACAGGGGAGTCGGTGGCTACACCTTC
TRBV14	many	TRBJ2-1	TRBD2	CASSDPGTSAYNEQFF	TGTGCCAGCAGCGATCCCGGGACTAGCGCCTACAATGAGCAGTTCTTC
TRBV29-1	NA	TRBJ2-5	NA	CSVDRQSQETQYF	TGCAGCGTTGATCGACAGTCCCAAGAGACCCAGTACTTC
TRBV15	NA	TRBJ2-5	TRBD2	CATSGGLVPETQYF	TGTGCCACCAGCGGAGGACTAGTACCGGAGACCCAGTACTTC
TRBV6-6	NA	TRBJ2-7	NA	CASSPAEQSRDF	TGTGCCAGCAGCCCTGCAGAGCAGTCTAGGGACTTC
TRBV12-3/TRBV12-4	NA	TRBJ2-1	NA	CASSNRGLTYNEQFF	TGTGCCAGCAGCAACAGGGGACTCACCTACAATGAGCAGTTCTTC
TRBV7-2	few	TRBJ2-1	TRBD2	CASSLSASGTYNEQFF	TGTGCCAGCAGCCTCTCAGCTAGCGGGACTTACAATGAGCAGTTCTTC
TRBV12-3/TRBV12-4	few	TRBJ1-5	NA	CASSLGAGYQPQHF	TGTGCCAGCAGTCTGGGGGCAGGGTATCAGCCCCAGCATTTT
TRBV20-1	few	TRBJ2-5	TRBD1	CSATPGQGETQYF	TGCAGTGCTACTCCGGGACAGGGGGAGACCCAGTACTTC